This entry lists 25 T cell receptor beta chains sequenced from one sample in a study of blood T cells in healthy people across ages. For the second PCR, which ran for about 6 to 11 cycles, a sample-barcoded 5' primer and a J-beta primer mix were used. TCRdb fed the 5' RACE reads into MiXCR, producing one record per CDR3 protein. Here the sample spans fewer than 700,000 distinct CDR3 sequences, around two fifths being singletons. The specimen sequenced was blood. Source of these receptors: an elderly man in good health.

The genes are TRBV6-1 and TRBJ1-2; D is ambiguous. In germline, CDR1 is MNHNS, CDR2 SASEGT. Trimming removed 4 bases at V and 3 bases at J, with 12 bases between. The CDR3 contains 14 residues. The CDR3 loop reads CASSVGRRYYGYTF. CDR3 nucleotide sequence: TGTGCCAGCAGTGTGGGCAGGCGATACTATGGCTACACCTTC.

This clonotype was counted at least ten times. An end of the junction does not agree with germline; a read error may underlie this. The J gene is TRBJ1-2, the V gene TRBV4-2; no firm D call. The CDR3 is 16 residues long. Germline V CDR1 and CDR2: LGHNA, YNFKEQ. The CDR3 sequence: CASSQARKADPYGNTF. CDR3 bases: TGTGCCAGCAGCCAAGCCCGTAAGGCCGACCCTTATGGCAACACCTTC.

Written as DNA, the CDR3 is TGTGCCAGCAGGGCGGGGCCCAGCATTTACAATGAGCAGTACTTC. It encodes CASRAGPSIYNEQYF. The chain uses TRBV28 and TRBJ2-1, with a weak D call TRBD2 (6 bases). The J call may be incorrect, as the DNA end agrees better with TRBJ2-7. The CDR3 extends over 15 amino acids. CDR1 MDHEN and CDR2 SYDVKM come from the germline V gene.

The chain recombines TRBV7-2 with TRBJ2-5; no definite D call. CDR3 length equals 13 residues. Trimming took 4 bases from V and 5 from J, leaving 11 bases between them. CDR1 and CDR2 (germline): SGHTA, FQGNSA. CDR3 bases: TGTGCCAGCAGCTCGAGAGGCGGTGAGACCCAGTACTTC. Residues: CASSSRGGETQYF.

This clonotype came up a few times. The chain uses TRBV27 and TRBJ2-7, with 8 bases aligning to TRBD2. V lost 3 bases to trimming and J lost 6 bases; unmatched junction nucleotides: 7. Germline CDR1 is MNHEY and CDR2 is SMNVEV (reference sequence). This CDR3 comprises 14 residues. CDR3 residues: CASSFQSGSSEQYF. In nucleotides, the CDR3 is TGTGCCAGCAGTTTTCAGAGCGGGAGTTCCGAGCAGTACTTC.

V is TRBV11-2 and J is TRBJ2-3; the match to TRBD2 covers 10 bases. CDR1 is SGHAT and CDR2 is FQNNGV in the germline V gene. The CDR3 extends over 14 amino acids. Germline trimming cut 5 bases from V and 8 bases from J; bases unmatched to any gene: 7. This CDR3 is CASSPSGGAGTQYF. The CDR3 nucleotides are TGTGCCAGCAGCCCGAGCGGGGGGGCGGGTACGCAGTATTTT.

The CDR3: CASSLPPGGDVYGYTF. CDR3 coding DNA: TGTGCCAGCAGCTTGCCCCCCGGGGGGGACGTCTATGGCTACACCTTC. The chain employs TRBV5-6 and TRBJ1-2; TRBD1 is a possible D gene (5 bases). Germline CDR1 SGHDT, CDR2 YYEEEE. The V gene lost 1 base and the J gene lost 4 bases, with 17 bases spanning the gap. This CDR3 is built from 16 residues.

The table lists this clonotype with many counts. The chain couples TRBV7-2 to TRBJ2-3, with 11 positions matching TRBD2. The trim removed 5 bases at V and 6 bases at J, leaving 10 bases unmatched. CDR1 is SGHTA, CDR2 FQGNSA, per germline. This CDR3 comprises 16 residues. The CDR3 region is CASSKAVAGGEDTQYF. Here the CDR3 DNA reads TGTGCCAGCAGCAAGGCGGTAGCGGGAGGGGAGGATACGCAGTATTTT.

A few counts support this clonotype. The V gene is TRBV20-1, the J gene TRBJ2-3; 10 bases map to TRBD2. The ends lost 0 bases at V and 2 bases at J; junction bases unmatched: 5. CDR1 is DFQATT, CDR2 SNEGSKA, per germline (reference sequence). The CDR3 totals 16 residues. CDR3 DNA: TGCAGTGCTAGAGAACAGCGGGGGGGGACCACAGATACGCAGTATTTT. Encoded protein: CSAREQRGGTTDTQYF.

Many counts were recorded for this clonotype. The chain has TRBV29-1 and TRBJ2-7; D is unresolved. CDR1 and CDR2 from the germline V gene are SQVTM and ANQGSEA. The V gene lost 5 bases and the J gene lost 2 bases, with 7 bases spanning the gap. The CDR3 runs to 11 residues. The CDR3 bases are TGCAGCGTTAGTCCTCCCTACGAGCAGTACTTC. Translating it yields CSVSPPYEQYF.

The chain recombines TRBV9 with TRBJ2-5; 7 positions agree with TRBD1. Looked up from germline, CDR1 is SGDLS and CDR2 is YYNGEE. The CDR3 runs to 14 residues. V shed 4 bases and J 4 bases; nucleotides not matched to a gene: 7. The CDR3 DNA follows: TGTGCCAGCAGCTTAGACAGGGTCAGAGAGACCCAGTACTTC. It translates to CASSLDRVRETQYF.

In its sample, this clonotype was seen a few times. The chain recombines TRBV6-2 or TRBV6-3 with TRBJ2-3, with a tentative D call TRBD2 (5 bases). The CDR3 is made up of 14 amino acids. The germline V gene has CDR1 MNHEY and CDR2 SVGEGT. The DNA of the CDR3 is TGTGCAACCAGCAGGTCGAGGGTCACAGATACGCAGTATTTT. Translation: CATSRSRVTDTQYF.

The CDR3 sequence is CASSLNTASETQYF. In DNA, the CDR3 is TGTGCCAGCAGCCTCAATACAGCGTCGGAGACCCAGTACTTC. The rearrangement joins TRBV3-1 to TRBJ2-5; D gene ambiguous. Germline V gene sequence: CDR1 LGHDT, CDR2 YNNKEL (reference sequence). This CDR3 contains 14 residues. Between the trimmed V and J ends, which lost 4 bases and 5 bases, there was a span of 14 bases.

This chain uses TRBV7-2 with TRBJ1-2; tentative D call: TRBD1 (6 bases). The V and J ends lost 5 bases and 2 bases respectively, with 9 bases between them. Looked up from germline, CDR1 is SGHTA and CDR2 is FQGNSA. This CDR3 has 13 amino acids. The CDR3, as DNA: TGTGCCAGCAGCCACGGACAGAACTATGGCTACACCTTC. This sequence encodes CASSHGQNYGYTF.

This clonotype was detected a few times. This chain connects TRBV24-1 to TRBJ2-5, with TRBD1 identical over 7 bases. After removal of 6 bases from V and 6 bases from J, the junction contained 6 bases not matched to a gene. CDR1 KGHDR and CDR2 SFDVKD come from the germline V gene. The CDR3 loop spans 13 amino acids. The CDR3 reads CATSKTGQKTQYF. For the CDR3, the DNA is TGTGCCACCAGTAAGACAGGGCAGAAGACCCAGTACTTC.

This clonotype was found a few times. The genes are TRBV7-9 and TRBJ2-1, with 9 bases identical to TRBD1. The CDR3 contains 15 residues. The V and J ends lost 3 bases and 6 bases, in that order; junction bases with no gene match: 6. CDR1 and CDR2 (germline): SEHNR, FQNEAQ (reference sequence). CDR3 sequence (DNA): TGTGCCAGCAGCTTGGGACAGGGAGACTTCAATGAGCAGTTCTTC. Amino acid sequence: CASSLGQGDFNEQFF.

This clonotype was seen once. V is TRBV6-2 or TRBV6-3 and J is TRBJ2-7; maybe TRBD2 (6 bases). Deletions cut 6 bases from V and 6 bases from J, with 21 bases between. This CDR3 comprises 15 residues. Germline V gene sequence: CDR1 MNHEY, CDR2 SVGEGT. CDR3 in amino acids: CASRTLAPLRGEQYF. In nucleotides, the CDR3 is TGTGCCAGCAGGACGCTAGCGCCTCTTAGGGGCGAGCAGTACTTC.

This clonotype occurred once. The CDR3 is CASTLGTGLGYEQYF. As DNA, the CDR3 is TGTGCCAGCACCTTAGGGACAGGCTTGGGCTATGAGCAGTACTTC. This chain links TRBV28 with TRBJ2-7; 8 bases are a match to TRBD1. The V and J ends lost 7 bases and 7 bases, in that order; junction bases with no gene match: 15. In germline, CDR1 is MDHEN, CDR2 SYDVKM. CDR3 length: 15 residues.

CDR3 region: CASSSGLDRGYEQYF. The CDR3 DNA sequence: TGTGCCAGCAGCTCAGGTCTTGACAGGGGGTACGAGCAGTACTTC. The gene calls are TRBV7-8 and TRBJ2-7, with 9 bases aligning to TRBD1. After removal of 4 bases from V and 4 bases from J, the junction contained 8 bases not matched to a gene. Germline values: CDR1 SGHVS, CDR2 FQNEAQ. This CDR3 is built from 15 residues. Supplemented by reference TRBV7-8 and TRBJ2-7, the full variable domain reads GAGVSQSPRYKVAKRGQDVALRCDPISGHVSLFWYQQALGQGPEFLTYFQNEAQLDKSGLPSDRFFAERPEGSVSTLKIQRTQQEDSAVYLCASSSGLDRGYEQYFGPGTRLTVT.

The gene calls are TRBV4-1 and TRBJ1-1; D uncertain. CDR1 MGHRA and CDR2 YSYEKL come from the germline V gene. The CDR3 sequence is 14 residues long. V lost 2 bases and J lost 0, with 7 bases in between. For the CDR3, the DNA is TGCGCCAGCAGCCAACTCAGAATGAACACTGAAGCTTTCTTT. Encoded protein: CASSQLRMNTEAFF.

The chain carries TRBV2 and TRBJ2-3; D is unclear. The V end was cut by 8 bases, the J end by 2 bases, with 17 bases between. The length of the CDR3 is 15 residues. CDR1 and CDR2 from the germline V gene are SNHLY and FYNNEI. The CDR3: CASRPTRSPTDTQYF. The CDR3 DNA sequence: TGTGCCAGCCGCCCGACCAGGTCCCCCACAGATACGCAGTATTTT.

J is TRBJ1-2 and V is TRBV20-1, with unresolved D. Germline V CDR1 and CDR2: DFQATT, SNEGSKA (reference sequence). Trimming cost V 3 bases and J 1 base, with 15 bases left between them. CDR3 length equals 15 residues. The CDR3 protein is CSARWEFNFNYGYTF. DNA for the CDR3: TGCAGTGCTAGGTGGGAGTTCAACTTTAACTATGGCTACACCTTC.

This clonotype has a count of ten or more. At one boundary the junction diverges from the germline segment, which might be a read error. V and J are TRBV12-3 or TRBV12-4 and TRBJ2-3; D gene unclear. This CDR3 region has 13 residues. CDR3 in amino acids: CASGFSPPSTSYF. The CDR3 DNA sequence: TGTGCCAGCGGTTTCTCCCCACCTTCGACCTCGTATTTT.

The rearrangement joins TRBV4-1 to TRBJ2-3; D may correspond to TRBD1 or TRBD2 (5 bases each). The CDR3 consists of 15 residues. Looked up from germline, CDR1 is MGHRA and CDR2 is YSYEKL. With 0 bases removed from V and 6 bases from J, the gap between germline ends came to 13 bases. Written as DNA, the CDR3 is TGCGCCAGCAGCCAAGAGGGGGTCTCAGCGGATACGCAGTATTTT. It codes for CASSQEGVSADTQYF.

A word on this clonotype: Just one base apart from a much larger clone, this may be a read error. The chain carries TRBV7-2 and TRBJ2-4; D not resolved. CDR3 length: 14 residues. Germline values: CDR1 SGHTA, CDR2 FQGNSA. The CDR3 here is CASSLAVAKNIRYF. The CDR3 DNA is TGTGCCAGCAGCTTAGCAGTAGCCAAAAACATTCGGTACTTC.